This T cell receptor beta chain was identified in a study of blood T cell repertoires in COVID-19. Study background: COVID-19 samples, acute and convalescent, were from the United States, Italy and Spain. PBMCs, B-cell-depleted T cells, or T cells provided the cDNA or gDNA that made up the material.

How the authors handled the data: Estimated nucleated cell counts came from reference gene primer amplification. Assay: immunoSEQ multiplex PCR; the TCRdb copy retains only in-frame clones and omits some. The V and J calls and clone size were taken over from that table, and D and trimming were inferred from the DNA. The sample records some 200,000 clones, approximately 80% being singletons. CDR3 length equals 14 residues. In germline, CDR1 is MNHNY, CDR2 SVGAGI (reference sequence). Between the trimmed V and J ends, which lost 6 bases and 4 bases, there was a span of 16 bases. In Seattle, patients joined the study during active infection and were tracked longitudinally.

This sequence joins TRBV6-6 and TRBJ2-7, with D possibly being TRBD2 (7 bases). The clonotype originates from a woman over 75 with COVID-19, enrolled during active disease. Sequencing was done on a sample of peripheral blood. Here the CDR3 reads CASSRGGKAYEQYF. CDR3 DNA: TGTGCCAGCAGCCGCGGGGGCAAGGCGTACGAGCAGTACTTC.